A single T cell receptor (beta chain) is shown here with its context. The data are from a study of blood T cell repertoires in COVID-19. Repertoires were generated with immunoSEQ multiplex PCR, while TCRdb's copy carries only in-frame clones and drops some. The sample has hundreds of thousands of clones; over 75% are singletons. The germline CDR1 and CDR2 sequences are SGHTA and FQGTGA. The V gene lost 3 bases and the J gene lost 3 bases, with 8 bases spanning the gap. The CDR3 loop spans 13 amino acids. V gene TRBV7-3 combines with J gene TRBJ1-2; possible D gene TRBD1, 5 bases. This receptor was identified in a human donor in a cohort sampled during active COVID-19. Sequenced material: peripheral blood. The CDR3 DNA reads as TGTGCCAGCAGCTTCGACAGAGACTATGGCTACACCTTC. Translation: CASSFDRDYGYTF.